Following are 15 T cell receptor beta chains from one sample sequenced in a study of low-dose radiotherapy and immunotherapy resistance in tumors. Time point here: before trial treatment. Both TCRalpha and TCRbeta chains were reverse transcribed with V-gene-specific primers. The authors amplified TCRs for 20 PCR cycles with a constant-region primer and a V-primer adapter. TCRdb re-derived calls from the reads in MiXCR, one entry per CDR3 protein. This sample has some 39,000 distinct CDR3 sequences, with roughly 30% found just once. The sample in question was PBMCs, obtained before treatment. The receptors shown here come from a male donor with gallbladder cancer.

Comments on this clonotype: It is likely a read error: a sequence one base away is far more abundant. This chain connects TRBV4-3 to TRBJ2-7; 7 nucleotides align to TRBD2. V was pared by 4 bases and J by 3 bases, with 9 bases of the junction left unmatched. Germline V gene sequence: CDR1 LGHNA, CDR2 YSLEER. The CDR3 totals 15 residues. CDR3 DNA: TGCGCCAGCAGCCGGATCACTAGCGAGGACTACGAGCAGTACTTC. Translated: CASSRITSEDYEQYF.

A word on this clonotype: It differs at one base from a far larger clone, so likely a read error. The rearrangement links TRBV7-9 to TRBJ2-1, with a tentative D call TRBD2 (5 bases). The length of the CDR3 is 15 residues. Trimming cost V 5 bases and J 10 bases, with 21 bases left between them. CDR1 SEHNR and CDR2 FQNEAQ come from the germline V gene (reference sequence). CDR3 amino acids: CASSPDLGSSYEQFF. The CDR3 DNA is TGTGCCAGCAGCCCGGACCTGGGGAGCTCCTACGAGCAGTTCTTC.

Comment on this clonotype: A far larger clone is just one base off, so this is likely a read error. The CDR3 DNA sequence: TGCGCCAGCAGCTTGGGTGACAGGGGCGCCAATGAGCAGTACTTC. The encoded protein is CASSLGDRGANEQYF. This rearrangement joins TRBV5-1 to TRBJ2-7, with 8 bases lining up with TRBD1. The CDR3 totals 15 residues. J lost 7 bases, V lost 0 bases, and 9 bases had no gene match. Per germline, CDR1 SGHRS and CDR2 YFSETQ. Full variable domain (rest looked up from reference TRBV5-1 and TRBJ2-7): KAGVTQTPRYLIKTRGQQVTLSCSPISGHRSVSWYQQTPGQGLQFLFEYFSETQRNKGNFPGRFSGRQFSNSRSEMNVSTLELGDSALYLCASSLGDRGANEQYFGPGTRLTVT.

This clonotype showed up many times. The chain employs TRBV10-3 and TRBJ2-5, with 8 bases that match TRBD1. The V and J ends lost 6 bases and 5 bases, in that order; junction bases with no gene match: 5. The length of the CDR3 is 13 residues. CDR1 and CDR2 from the germline V gene are ENHRY and SYGVKD. The chain's CDR3 is CAISAGQGETQYF. DNA for the CDR3: TGTGCCATCAGCGCAGGACAGGGTGAGACCCAGTACTTC.

In this sample, this clonotype turned up many times. J is TRBJ2-1 and V is TRBV5-8, with D unclear. V was clipped by 3 bases and J by 8 bases, with 18 bases between them. The CDR3 is 15 amino acids. Germline V gene sequence: CDR1 SGHTS, CDR2 YDEGEE. The CDR3 loop reads CASSSTTGLWDEQFF. The CDR3 nucleotides read TGTGCCAGCAGCTCCACTACGGGTCTGTGGGATGAGCAGTTCTTC.

In this sample, this clonotype turned up a few times. The V gene is TRBV2, the J gene TRBJ1-3, with 7 bases identical to TRBD1. The ends lost 5 bases at V and 4 bases at J; junction bases unmatched: 8. This CDR3 has 15 amino acids. Germline V gene lookup returns CDR1 SNHLY and CDR2 FYNNEI. DNA for the CDR3: TGTGCCAGCAGTAGACAGGGAGCAACGGGAAACACCATATATTTT. This sequence encodes CASSRQGATGNTIYF.

By sample fraction, this clonotype is medium-sized (0.01 to 0.1%). The V gene is TRBV28, the J gene TRBJ2-7; 9 bases are a match to TRBD1. The CDR3 spans 15 residues. With V trimmed by 7 bases and J by 7 bases, 14 bases remained unmatched. Germline CDR1 is MDHEN and CDR2 is SYDVKM. CDR3 DNA: TGTGCCAGCACCCTAGGTACAGGGGGCGCGAGTGAGCAGTACTTC. Its translation is CASTLGTGGASEQYF.

This clonotype was picked up many times. This chain uses TRBV6-2 or TRBV6-3 with TRBJ2-2, with TRBD1 matching over 12 bases. The CDR3 length is 15 residues. Germline CDR1 MNHEY, CDR2 SVGEGT. The J segment lost 4 bases and the V segment lost 4 bases, leaving 1 base of the junction unmatched. The CDR3 region is CASSLGQGATGELFF. In nucleotides, the CDR3 is TGTGCCAGCAGTTTGGGACAGGGGGCCACCGGGGAGCTGTTTTTT.

A word on this clonotype: One end of the junction does not line up with germline, which may come from a read error. The chain couples TRBV5-1 to TRBJ2-3; 12 bases agree with TRBD2. The CDR3 consists of 16 residues. CDR1 and CDR2 (germline): SGHRS, YFSETQ. CDR3 sequence (DNA): TGCGACAGCAGCTTGGTACTACTAGCGGGAGGTTACGAGCAGTATTTT. The encoded protein is CDSSLVLLAGGYEQYF.

This clonotype was picked up many times. V and J are TRBV5-1 and TRBJ2-4, with D hard to call. The CDR3 extends over 17 amino acids. Germline V CDR1 and CDR2: SGHRS, YFSETQ. Trimming removed 5 bases from V and 0 bases from J, with 18 bases in between. CDR3 nucleotide sequence: TGCGCCAGCAGTGAACAACCAAGTCCCTCAGCCAAAAACATTCAGTACTTC. It yields the protein CASSEQPSPSAKNIQYF.

A note on this clonotype: This likely stems from a read error, as it lies one base from a far larger clone. The chain links TRBV5-3 to TRBJ2-3; TRBD2 might be the D (5 bases). TRBV5-3 is treated as an ORF (open reading frame) with a function not yet certain. V gave up 8 bases and J gave up 5 bases, with 15 bases separating them. CDR3 size: 13 residues. DNA of the CDR3: TGTGCCAGCTGCCTCGTCCGGGGAGATACGCAGTATTTT. This gives the protein CASCLVRGDTQYF.

This clonotype was detected ten times or more. The rearrangement links TRBV5-1 to TRBJ2-3; 7 bases align to TRBD2. Germline V lookup: CDR1 SGHRS, CDR2 YFSETQ. J was trimmed by 2 bases and V by 4 bases; bases with no gene match: 13. The CDR3 runs 17 residues. The CDR3 here is CASSRDGGSSITDTQYF. Written as DNA, the CDR3 is TGCGCCAGCAGCCGGGACGGGGGGAGTTCAATCACAGATACGCAGTATTTT.

On this clonotype itself: A far larger clone lies a single base away; this is likely a read error. Likely a read error: the CDR3 ends without its conserved phenylalanine or tryptophan. The V and J genes are TRBV5-8 and TRBJ2-5; D may be TRBD1 (6 bases). Germline loops: CDR1 SGHTS, CDR2 YDEGEE. The CDR3 length is 16 residues. Trimming stripped 2 bases from V and 7 bases from J, with 21 bases between. CDR3 sequence (DNA): TGTGCCAGCAGCTTAGAGCCCACAGGGATTGGAGGGACCCAGTACTAC. It codes for CASSLEPTGIGGTQYY.

Comment on this clonotype: Only one base separates this from a far larger clonotype, so it likely reflects a read error. The V gene is TRBV13, the J gene TRBJ2-5; 10 nucleotides match TRBD2. Germline V gene sequence: CDR1 PRHDT, CDR2 FYEKMQ (reference sequence). There are 17 residues in the CDR3. V lost 5 bases to trimming and J lost 5 bases; unmatched junction nucleotides: 14. CDR3: CASSPGISGRSHETQYF. CDR3 DNA: TGTGCCAGCAGCCCCGGGATTAGCGGGAGGTCTCACGAGACCCAGTACTTC.

This sequence joins TRBV12-3 or TRBV12-4 and TRBJ1-5, with 8 bases that match TRBD1. V was pared by 2 bases and J by 0 bases, with 3 bases of the junction left unmatched. The CDR3 length is 16 residues. The CDR3 DNA reads TGTGCCAGCAGTTTACAGGGGGCGGATAGCAATCAGCCCCAGCATTTT. This sequence encodes CASSLQGADSNQPQHF.